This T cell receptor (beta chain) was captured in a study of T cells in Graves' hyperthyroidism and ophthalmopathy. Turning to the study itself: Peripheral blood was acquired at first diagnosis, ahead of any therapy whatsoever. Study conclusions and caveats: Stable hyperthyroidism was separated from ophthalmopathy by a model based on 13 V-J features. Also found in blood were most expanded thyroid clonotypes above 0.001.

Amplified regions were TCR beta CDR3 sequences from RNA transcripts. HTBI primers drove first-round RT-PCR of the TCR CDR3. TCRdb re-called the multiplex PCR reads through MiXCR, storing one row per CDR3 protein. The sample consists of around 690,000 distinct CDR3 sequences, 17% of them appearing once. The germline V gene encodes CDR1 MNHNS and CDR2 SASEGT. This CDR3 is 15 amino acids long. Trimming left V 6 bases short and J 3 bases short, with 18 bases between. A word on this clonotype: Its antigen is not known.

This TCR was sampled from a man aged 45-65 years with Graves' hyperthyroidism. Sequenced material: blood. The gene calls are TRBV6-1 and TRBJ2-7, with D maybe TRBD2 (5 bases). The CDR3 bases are TGTGCCAGCAGCCCCCGGGGAGACGGGCTCTACGAGCAGTACTTC. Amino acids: CASSPRGDGLYEQYF.